The 6 T cell receptor beta chains below all came from one sample that was sequenced in a study of Graves' ophthalmopathy and Graves' hyperthyroidism. The authors amplified TCR beta CDR3 regions, and they did so from RNA transcripts for repertoire sequencing. After a first-round RT-PCR with HTBI primers, a second-round multiplex PCR was run. TCRdb re-called the multiplex PCR reads through MiXCR, storing one row per CDR3 protein. Here the sample spans some 390,000 distinct CDR3 sequences, around 16% being singletons. The sample consisted of peripheral blood. These receptors originate from a woman under 30 with Graves' ophthalmopathy.

This clonotype was seen at least ten times. J is TRBJ2-5 and V is TRBV9; D not certain. The CDR3 sequence is 13 residues long. Trimming took off 0 bases at V and 5 bases at J, with 8 bases between the two ends. Germline-derived CDR1 and CDR2 are SGDLS and YYNGEE. The CDR3 sequence is CASSVDGPETQYF. The CDR3 coding sequence is TGTGCCAGCAGCGTAGACGGTCCGGAGACCCAGTACTTC.

This clonotype was observed at least ten times. The chain is built from TRBV15 and TRBJ1-6; 7 positions agree with TRBD1. The CDR3 contains 14 residues. CDR1 is LNHNV, CDR2 YYDKDF, per germline (reference sequence). After removal of 4 bases from V and 7 bases from J, the junction contained 4 bases not matched to a gene. CDR3 DNA sequence: TGTGCCACCAGCATTGACAGGGACAATTCACCCCTCCACTTT. Translating it yields CATSIDRDNSPLHF.

This clonotype was counted at least ten times. The chain combines TRBV6-5 with TRBJ2-7; D remains unclear. Trimming took 7 bases from V and 4 from J, leaving 14 bases between them. CDR1 and CDR2 from the germline V gene are MNHEY and SVGAGI. CDR3 length equals 13 residues. The CDR3 reads CASIDRSWYEQYF. The CDR3 DNA sequence: TGTGCCAGCATAGACCGTAGTTGGTACGAGCAGTACTTC.

This clonotype was seen repeatedly, ten times or more. This chain connects TRBV12-3 or TRBV12-4 to TRBJ2-5; D is undetermined. V was pared by 5 bases and J by 5 bases, with 12 bases between. The CDR3 sequence is 13 residues long. The CDR3 protein is CASSRDMGETQYF. The CDR3 DNA reads TGTGCCAGCAGTCGCGACATGGGGGAGACCCAGTACTTC.

At least ten counts were recorded for this clonotype. CDR3 region: CASSVPGHTTGELFF. CDR3 bases: TGTGCCAGCAGCGTACCGGGACATACTACCGGGGAGCTGTTTTTT. The chain employs TRBV7-9 and TRBJ2-2; possibly TRBD1 for D (6 bases). Germline loops: CDR1 SEHNR, CDR2 FQNEAQ (reference sequence). The V and J ends lost 5 bases and 5 bases respectively, with 15 bases between them. The CDR3 loop spans 15 amino acids.

The rearrangement joins TRBV2 to TRBJ2-5; 9 bases are a match to TRBD1. CDR1 is SNHLY, CDR2 FYNNEI, per germline. The V and J ends lost 5 bases and 2 bases, in that order; junction bases with no gene match: 6. This CDR3 has 15 amino acids. CDR3 loop: CASSLDRGQQETQYF. The CDR3, as DNA: TGTGCCAGCAGTTTGGACAGGGGCCAACAAGAGACCCAGTACTTC.